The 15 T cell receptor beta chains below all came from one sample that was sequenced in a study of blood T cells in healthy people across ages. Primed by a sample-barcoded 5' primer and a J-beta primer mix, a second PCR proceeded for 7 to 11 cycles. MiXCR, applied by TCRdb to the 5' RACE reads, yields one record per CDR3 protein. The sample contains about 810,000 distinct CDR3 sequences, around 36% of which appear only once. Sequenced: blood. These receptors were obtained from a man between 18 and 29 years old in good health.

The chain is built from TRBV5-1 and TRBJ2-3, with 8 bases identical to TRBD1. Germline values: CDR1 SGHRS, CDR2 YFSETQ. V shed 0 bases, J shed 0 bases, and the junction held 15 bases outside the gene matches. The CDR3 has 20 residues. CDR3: CASSLAPGQGGAGSTDTQYF. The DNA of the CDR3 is TGCGCCAGCAGCTTGGCCCCCGGACAGGGAGGAGCAGGTAGCACAGATACGCAGTATTTT.

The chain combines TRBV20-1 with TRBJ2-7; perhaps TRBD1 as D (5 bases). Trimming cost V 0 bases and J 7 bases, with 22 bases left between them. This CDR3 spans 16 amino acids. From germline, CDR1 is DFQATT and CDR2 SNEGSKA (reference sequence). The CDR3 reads CSARDSAQGPMNEQYF. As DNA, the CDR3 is TGCAGTGCTAGAGATTCCGCCCAGGGCCCTATGAATGAGCAGTACTTC.

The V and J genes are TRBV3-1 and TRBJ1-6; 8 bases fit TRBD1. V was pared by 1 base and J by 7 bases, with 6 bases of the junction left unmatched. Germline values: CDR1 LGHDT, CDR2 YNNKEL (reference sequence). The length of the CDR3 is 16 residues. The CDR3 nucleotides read TGTGCCAGCAGCCAAGCCTCAGGGGGCCACAATTCACCCCTCCACTTT. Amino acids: CASSQASGGHNSPLHF.

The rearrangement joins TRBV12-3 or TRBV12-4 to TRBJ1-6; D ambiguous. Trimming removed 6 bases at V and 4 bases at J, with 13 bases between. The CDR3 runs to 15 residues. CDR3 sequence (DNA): TGTGCCAGCAGCCGGACGAGGAGTTATAATTCACCCCTCCACTTT. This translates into CASSRTRSYNSPLHF.

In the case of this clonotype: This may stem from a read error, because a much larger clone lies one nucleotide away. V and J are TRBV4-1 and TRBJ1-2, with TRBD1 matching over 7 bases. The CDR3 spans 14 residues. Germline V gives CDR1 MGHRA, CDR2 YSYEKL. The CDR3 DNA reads TGCGCCAGTAGCCGTGCCTCAGACAGGGATGGCTACACCTTC. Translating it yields CASSRASDRDGYTF.

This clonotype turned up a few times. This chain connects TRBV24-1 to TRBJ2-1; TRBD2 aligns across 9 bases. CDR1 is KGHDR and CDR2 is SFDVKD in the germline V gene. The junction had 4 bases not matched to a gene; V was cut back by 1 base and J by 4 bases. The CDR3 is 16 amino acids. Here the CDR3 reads CATSDFLAGKYNEQFF. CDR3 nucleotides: TGTGCCACCAGTGATTTCCTAGCGGGGAAATACAATGAGCAGTTCTTC.

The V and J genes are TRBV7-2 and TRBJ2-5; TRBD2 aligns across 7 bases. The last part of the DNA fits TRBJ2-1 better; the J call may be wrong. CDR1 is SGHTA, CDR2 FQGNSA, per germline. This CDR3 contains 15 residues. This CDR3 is CASSPVGGVTETQFF. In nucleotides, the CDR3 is TGTGCCAGCAGCCCTGTGGGGGGGGTTACGGAGACCCAGTTCTTC.

CDR3 in amino acids: CASSEGRATIDEQFF. The CDR3 nucleotides are TGTGCCAGCAGTGAGGGCAGGGCTACAATTGATGAGCAGTTCTTC. This rearrangement joins TRBV2 to TRBJ2-1; TRBD1 might be the D (5 bases). Germline V gene sequence: CDR1 SNHLY, CDR2 FYNNEI. With 3 bases removed from V and 8 bases from J, the gap between germline ends came to 17 bases. The CDR3 covers 15 residues.

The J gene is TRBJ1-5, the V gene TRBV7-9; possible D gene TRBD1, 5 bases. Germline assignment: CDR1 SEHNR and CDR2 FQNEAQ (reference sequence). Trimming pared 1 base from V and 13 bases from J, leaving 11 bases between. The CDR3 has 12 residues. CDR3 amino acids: CASSLGGRTQHF. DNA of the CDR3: TGTGCCAGCAGCTTAGGGGGACGGACACAGCATTTT.

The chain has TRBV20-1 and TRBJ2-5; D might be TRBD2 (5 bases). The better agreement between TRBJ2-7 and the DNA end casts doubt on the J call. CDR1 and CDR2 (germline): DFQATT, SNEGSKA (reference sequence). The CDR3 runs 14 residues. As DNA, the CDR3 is TGCAGTGCTAGAGGAGGACTTAACTACTACGAGCAGTACTTC. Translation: CSARGGLNYYEQYF.

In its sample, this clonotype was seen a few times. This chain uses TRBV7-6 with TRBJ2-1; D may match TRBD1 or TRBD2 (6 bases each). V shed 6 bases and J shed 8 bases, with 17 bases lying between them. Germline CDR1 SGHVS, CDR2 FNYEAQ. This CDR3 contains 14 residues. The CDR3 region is CASRDSGTYDEQFF. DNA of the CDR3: TGTGCCAGCAGGGACAGTGGGACTTACGATGAGCAGTTCTTC.

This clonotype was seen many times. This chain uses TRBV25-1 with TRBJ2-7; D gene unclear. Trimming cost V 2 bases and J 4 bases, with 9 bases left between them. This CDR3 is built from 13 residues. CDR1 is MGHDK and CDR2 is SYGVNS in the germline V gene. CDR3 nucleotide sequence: TGTGCCAGCAGTGAACCATCCGGATACGAGCAGTACTTC. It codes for CASSEPSGYEQYF.

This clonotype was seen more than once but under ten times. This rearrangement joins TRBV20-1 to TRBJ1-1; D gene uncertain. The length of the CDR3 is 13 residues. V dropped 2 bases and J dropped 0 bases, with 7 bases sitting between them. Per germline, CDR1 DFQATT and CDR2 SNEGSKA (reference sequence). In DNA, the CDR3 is TGCAGTGCTAGACCGATCATGAACACTGAAGCTTTCTTT. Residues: CSARPIMNTEAFF.

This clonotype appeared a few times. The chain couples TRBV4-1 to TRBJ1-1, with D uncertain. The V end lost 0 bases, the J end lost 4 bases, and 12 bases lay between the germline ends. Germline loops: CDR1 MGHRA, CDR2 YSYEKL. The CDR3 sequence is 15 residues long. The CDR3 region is CASSQDDLGRTEAFF. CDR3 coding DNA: TGCGCCAGCAGCCAAGATGATCTGGGCCGCACTGAAGCTTTCTTT.

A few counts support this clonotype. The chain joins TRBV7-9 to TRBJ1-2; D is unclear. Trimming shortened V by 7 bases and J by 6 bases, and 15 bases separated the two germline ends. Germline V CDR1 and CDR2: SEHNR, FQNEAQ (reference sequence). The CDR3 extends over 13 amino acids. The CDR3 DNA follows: TGTGCCAGCACCTTCATGTTTGAGGATGGCTACACCTTC. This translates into CASTFMFEDGYTF.